Below are 24 T cell receptor beta chains sequenced from a single sample in a study of identical twins (dated by TCRdb to the mid-2010s). Libraries were made using 5' RACE. The instrument given in TCRdb is Illumina HiSeq 2000. Through fastp at Q25 and MiXCR, TCRdb rebuilt clones from the public reads, retaining in-frame beta chains. Merged by CDR3 protein, the rows form single entries marked with the most common genes and DNA. This sample has 1.5 million to 2 million distinct CDR3 sequences in its table, and 32% of those were observed once. The ten largest account for about 0.3% of the sample. Sequencing was carried out using cord blood. The receptors were sampled from a newborn girl in good health.

This rearrangement joins TRBV20-1 to TRBJ2-1, with 8 nucleotides matching TRBD2. The CDR3 has 15 residues. Germline CDR1 DFQATT, CDR2 SNEGSKA (reference sequence). V lost 1 base to trimming and J lost 6 bases; unmatched junction nucleotides: 8. The CDR3 nucleotides are TGCAGTGCTAGAGTGGGAACTAGCGGCCCCAATGAGCAGTTCTTC. It translates to CSARVGTSGPNEQFF.

There are a few counts of this clonotype. J is TRBJ2-2 and V is TRBV7-2; D gene unclear. The CDR3 sequence is 12 residues long. CDR1 is SGHTA and CDR2 is FQGNSA in the germline V gene. V lost 2 bases and J 6 bases, leaving 4 bases between the germline ends. DNA for the CDR3: TGTGCCAGCAGCTTATGGCCCGGGGAGCTGTTTTTT. Amino acids: CASSLWPGELFF.

Comments on this clonotype: At one end the junction does not follow the germline gene, possibly because of a read error. The V call is TRBV6-1, the J call TRBJ1-6; D may be TRBD1 (6 bases). The CDR3 totals 13 residues. Germline loops: CDR1 MNHNS, CDR2 SASEGT. CDR3 DNA: TGTGCCAGCGATAGGGGGGCCGATTCACCCCCCCACTTT. Its translation: CASDRGADSPPHF.

This chain joins TRBV2 and TRBJ1-4; unclear D gene. Trimming took 2 bases from V and 5 from J, leaving 9 bases between them. This CDR3 region has 14 residues. Germline V gene sequence: CDR1 SNHLY, CDR2 FYNNEI. The CDR3 loop is CASSEQQRNEKLFF. The CDR3 DNA is TGTGCCAGCAGTGAACAACAGAGGAATGAAAAACTGTTTTTT.

Many counts were recorded for this clonotype. This chain joins TRBV4-2 and TRBJ2-1, with 9 positions matching TRBD2. The V gene's germline CDR1 is LGHNA and CDR2 YNFKEQ. Trimming cost V 1 base and J 5 bases; bases outside gene matches: 3. The CDR3 covers 15 residues. This CDR3 reads CASSQVLAGNNEQFF. In nucleotides, the CDR3 is TGTGCCAGCAGCCAAGTTCTAGCGGGGAACAATGAGCAGTTCTTC.

V gene TRBV28 combines with J gene TRBJ1-5; unclear D gene. The CDR3 runs to 11 residues. Germline V gene data show CDR1 as MDHEN and CDR2 as SYDVKM. The ends were cut back, 6 bases at V and 9 bases at J, with 9 bases in the middle. The CDR3 DNA is TGTGCCAGCAGCCCTTCTAGGCCCCAGCATTTT. Its protein product is CASSPSRPQHF.

The V and J genes are TRBV7-9 and TRBJ2-4, with D possibly matching TRBD1 (5 bases). The J call may not be correct, given that the DNA end is closer to TRBJ2-7. CDR3 length: 14 amino acids. Germline CDR1 and CDR2: SEHNR and FQNEAQ (reference sequence). CDR3 sequence (DNA): TGTGCCAGCAGCTTTACCGACAGCACCTACGAGCAGTACTTC. It encodes CASSFTDSTYEQYF.

The sample holds a few counts of this clonotype. The chain has TRBV6-1 and TRBJ2-7; perhaps TRBD2 as D (6 bases). Trimming took 6 bases from V and 3 from J, leaving 18 bases between them. Germline CDR1 is MNHNS and CDR2 is SASEGT. The CDR3 is 15 residues long. This CDR3 reads CASSPIQWGDYEQYF. CDR3 nucleotide sequence: TGTGCCAGCAGCCCTATACAGTGGGGGGACTACGAGCAGTACTTC.

This rearrangement joins TRBV28 to TRBJ2-1; 14 nucleotides align to TRBD2. Trimming removed 4 bases from V and 7 bases from J; junction bases left unmatched: 9. The CDR3 length is 17 residues. CDR1 and CDR2 from the germline V gene are MDHEN and SYDVKM. This CDR3 reads CASSSTRLAGGQNEQFF. The CDR3 coding sequence is TGTGCCAGCAGTTCTACCCGACTAGCGGGAGGGCAGAATGAGCAGTTCTTC.

This clonotype was observed many times. The gene calls are TRBV7-2 and TRBJ1-5; maybe TRBD1 (5 bases). The germline V and J ends were trimmed by 0 bases and 0 bases, with 9 bases remaining between them. Germline lookup yields CDR1 SGHTA and CDR2 FQGNSA. This CDR3 is 16 amino acids long. The CDR3 reads CASSLAGTVSNQPQHF. In DNA, the CDR3 is TGTGCCAGCAGCTTAGCCGGGACGGTTAGCAATCAGCCCCAGCATTTT. The variable domain in full, with the rest retrieved from reference TRBV7-2 and TRBJ1-5, is GAGVSQSPSNKVTEKGKDVELRCDPISGHTALYWYRQSLGQGLEFLIYFQGNSAPDKSGLPSDRFSAERTGGSVSTLTIQRTQQEDSAVYLCASSLAGTVSNQPQHFGDGTRLSIL.

This clonotype was counted only a few times. The chain couples TRBV12-3 or TRBV12-4 to TRBJ2-1; TRBD2 agrees at 8 bases. TRBJ2-7 matches the DNA end more closely, so the J call is doubtful. CDR3 length: 16 amino acids. CDR3 protein: CASSFSGTRAYNEQYF. The CDR3 DNA reads TGTGCCAGCAGTTTCTCCGGGACTAGAGCCTACAATGAGCAGTACTTC.

The chain uses TRBV20-1 and TRBJ2-5; 9 bases match TRBD1. The J segment lost 4 bases and the V segment lost 7 bases, leaving 10 bases of the junction unmatched. This CDR3 contains 14 residues. In germline, CDR1 is DFQATT, CDR2 SNEGSKA (reference sequence). CDR3 sequence: CSVASGTGLETQYF. In nucleotides, the CDR3 is TGCAGTGTTGCCTCAGGGACAGGGCTAGAGACCCAGTACTTC.

This clonotype was counted only a few times. The chain has TRBV21-1 and TRBJ2-7; TRBD1 was called by the table and not checked on the DNA. TRBV21-1 is a pseudogene locus. The CDR3 is made up of 16 amino acids. CDR3 in DNA: TGTGCCAGCAGCAAAAGGCGTGGGACAGTAGATCAGGAGCAGTACTTC. Its translation is CASSKRRGTVDQEQYF.

Turning to this clonotype: The germline gene is not matched at one end of the junction; a read error may be the cause. V usage is TRBV6-6 and J usage is TRBJ2-7; TRBD1 matches 7 bases. Germline CDR1 reads MNHNY; CDR2 reads SVGAGI (reference sequence). There are 13 residues in the CDR3. DNA for the CDR3: TGTGCCGGCAGTTACCGACAGGGCTACGAGCAGTACTTC. Its protein is CAGSYRQGYEQYF.

V and J are TRBV3-1 and TRBJ2-7; TRBD1 aligns across 7 bases. The V gene's germline CDR1 is LGHDT and CDR2 YNNKEL (reference sequence). The CDR3 has 15 amino acids. J was trimmed by 4 bases and V by 1 base; bases with no gene match: 7. CDR3 sequence (DNA): TGTGCCAGCAGCCAAGTCCCAGGGGGAAGGTACGAGCAGTACTTC. Protein product: CASSQVPGGRYEQYF.

This clonotype was counted many times. This chain connects TRBV29-1 to TRBJ2-3; 7 bases are a match to TRBD2. The CDR3 totals 14 residues. The germline V gene has CDR1 SQVTM and CDR2 ANQGSEA. V lost 4 bases, J lost 4 bases, and 8 bases stayed unmatched. CDR3 sequence reads: CSVGGGSEADTQYF. The CDR3 DNA reads TGCAGCGTTGGTGGCGGGAGTGAGGCAGATACGCAGTATTTT.

This chain connects TRBV24-1 to TRBJ1-4; 7 bases are a match to TRBD1. From germline, CDR1 is KGHDR and CDR2 SFDVKD. The CDR3 is made up of 15 amino acids. The J segment lost 2 bases and the V segment lost 4 bases, leaving 3 bases of the junction unmatched. The CDR3 DNA sequence: TGTGCCACCAGTGACTCGACAGGGACTAATGAAAAACTGTTTTTT. It encodes CATSDSTGTNEKLFF.

To note about this clonotype: A read error may account for a junction end that differs from germline. The J gene is TRBJ2-1, the V gene TRBV7-9; TRBD2 agrees at 9 bases. The CDR3 is 19 amino acids. CDR1 SEHNR and CDR2 FQNEAQ come from the germline V gene (reference sequence). CDR3 nucleotide sequence: TGTGCCAGCAGCTTAGCGGGACTAGCAACCCCTTCCCCCTACAATGAACAGTTCTTC. Translating gives CASSLAGLATPSPYNEQFF.

This chain uses TRBV10-3 with TRBJ2-7; 8 bases line up with TRBD2. The CDR3 totals 15 residues. The V and J ends lost 4 bases and 4 bases, in that order; junction bases with no gene match: 9. Germline V gene lookup returns CDR1 ENHRY and CDR2 SYGVKD. The CDR3 loop is CAISAGGAGIYEQYF. CDR3 in DNA: TGTGCCATCAGTGCGGGAGGGGCGGGAATTTACGAGCAGTACTTC.

This clonotype was seen a single time. The genes are TRBV6-6 and TRBJ2-1; maybe TRBD2 (5 bases). Deletions cut 6 bases from V and 10 bases from J, with 22 bases between. This CDR3 contains 15 residues. Per the germline V gene, CDR1 is MNHNY and CDR2 is SVGAGI (reference sequence). The CDR3 region has the DNA TGTGCCAGCAGACCCGGAACCCCCGGGAAGAACGAGCAGTTCTTC. As protein: CASRPGTPGKNEQFF.

This clonotype was recorded many times. The chain couples TRBV7-9 to TRBJ1-2; TRBD1 matches 9 bases. The V segment lost 6 bases and the J segment 6 bases; nucleotides outside the gene matches: 8. This CDR3 contains 14 residues. Germline V gene lookup returns CDR1 SEHNR and CDR2 FQNEAQ (reference sequence). In nucleotides, the CDR3 is TGTGCCAGCAGTTTGGCCGGGACAGGGAATGGCTACACCTTC. Its protein is CASSLAGTGNGYTF.

This clonotype was seen a handful of times. The chain carries TRBV10-3 and TRBJ1-4, with a possible D match to TRBD1 (6 bases). Trimming left V 0 bases short and J 6 bases short, with 17 bases between. Germline V gives CDR1 ENHRY, CDR2 SYGVKD. The CDR3 spans 17 residues. The CDR3 DNA sequence: TGTGCCATCAGTGAGTCCCCACAGGGAGCCCCCCATGAAAAACTGTTTTTT. It translates to CAISESPQGAPHEKLFF.

The chain recombines TRBV3-1 with TRBJ1-5; D not certain. Trimming removed 1 base at V and 6 bases at J, with 4 bases between. In germline, CDR1 is LGHDT, CDR2 YNNKEL (reference sequence). This CDR3 is 12 amino acids long. The CDR3 sequence is CASSQGIQPQHF. The DNA for the CDR3 is TGTGCCAGCAGCCAAGGGATTCAGCCCCAGCATTTT.

The chain has TRBV6-5 and TRBJ2-1; D possibly matches TRBD1 or TRBD2 (6 bases each). The CDR3 runs 15 residues. V lost 5 bases and J lost 2, with 13 bases in between. Germline assignment: CDR1 MNHEY and CDR2 SVGAGI. The CDR3 coding sequence is TGTGCCAGCAGTCGGGGGCGGACCGCCTACAATGAGCAGTTCTTC. Translated, it gives CASSRGRTAYNEQFF.